Sequencing of this T cell receptor (beta chain) was carried out in a study of T cell changes during pregnancy in multiple sclerosis. The data were produced by immunoSEQ multiplex PCR, yet TCRdb's version contains in-frame clones alone and is incomplete. The sample has 40,000 to 45,000 clones; roughly 89% are singletons. Only one count was recorded for this clone. This CDR3 has 17 amino acids. V lost 6 bases and J lost 1, with 22 bases in between. This material consisted of CD4+ T cells from peripheral blood mononuclear cells, taken in the first trimester of pregnancy. This chain connects TRBV5-3 to TRBJ1-1, with a weak D call TRBD1 (5 bases). TRBV5-3 is an ORF, and what it does is uncertain. The clonotype comes from a female donor with multiple sclerosis, enrolled in a pregnancy study. DNA of the CDR3: TGTGCCAGAACCCCCCCACAGGCCTATTGTGGGAACACTGAAGCTTTCTTT. Amino acids: CARTPPQAYCGNTEAFF.